The 10 T cell receptor beta chains in this list originate from one sample, sequenced in a study of vaccination effects on CD4 cells after COVID-19. These TCRs' antigens remain unknown. Only in-frame clones appear in the TCRdb table, and some are missing; sequencing was by immunoSEQ multiplex PCR. The table includes around 63,000 clones, 60% to 80% detected once. Under the ViraFEST assay, PBMC were stimulated with viral peptide pools so that antigen-specific CD4+ T cells expanded. Sequencing was performed afterwards. CD4+ T cells were isolated after around 10 days of culture. Nobody among the vaccine recipients had prior SARS-CoV-2 infection (nucleocapsid antibodies were negative). The input for sequencing was CD4+ T cells from PBMCs cultured with HCoV-OC43 spike peptides, taken before COVID-19 vaccination. Noted subset: HCoV-OC43 spike overlapping peptide pool stimulation. Receptor source: a human donor who received a COVID-19 vaccine.

This clone turned up a few times. DNA for the CDR3: TGTGCCAGCAGCGACTACTTCTCTGGAAACACCATATATTTT. Protein: CASSDYFSGNTIYF. The rearrangement uses TRBV9 and TRBJ1-3; the D is unclear. CDR3 size: 14 residues. Trimming stripped 3 bases from V and 0 bases from J, with 7 bases between. Germline values: CDR1 SGDLS, CDR2 YYNGEE.

This clone is large by share. The chain joins TRBV30 to TRBJ1-5; TRBD1 is a possible D gene (6 bases). The ends were cut back, 5 bases at V and 2 bases at J, with 10 bases in the middle. Germline CDR1 and CDR2: GTSNPN and SVGIG (reference sequence). The CDR3 contains 13 residues. As DNA, the CDR3 is TGTGCCTGGGCCTCAGGGGGCAATCAGCCCCAGCATTTT. It yields the protein CAWASGGNQPQHF.

The CDR3 DNA is TGCGCCAGCAGCCATCAAAACCTGGGAGGCTACACCTTC. Protein sequence: CASSHQNLGGYTF. V and J are TRBV4-3 and TRBJ1-2; D unresolved. This CDR3 has 13 amino acids. Germline CDR1 reads LGHNA; CDR2 reads YSLEER. V dropped 3 bases and J dropped 8 bases, with 13 bases sitting between them.

The chain is built from TRBV6-5 and TRBJ1-1; D is uncertain. The CDR3 length is 13 residues. Deletions cut 2 bases from V and 1 base from J, with 5 bases between. Per the germline V gene, CDR1 is MNHEY and CDR2 is SVGAGI. The CDR3 nucleotides are TGTGCCAGCAGTTACGATGGGAACACTGAAGCTTTCTTT. Protein product: CASSYDGNTEAFF.

The chain links TRBV2 to TRBJ2-1, with 9 bases matching TRBD2. The CDR3 is 16 residues long. Germline values: CDR1 SNHLY, CDR2 FYNNEI. V gave up 5 bases and J gave up 6 bases; unmatched junction bases: 11. CDR3 residues: CASSQGSGGPLNEQFF. For the CDR3, the DNA is TGTGCCAGCAGTCAGGGAAGCGGGGGGCCCCTCAATGAGCAGTTCTTC.

This clone was detected only a few times. This sequence joins TRBV12-3 or TRBV12-4 and TRBJ1-1; D not certain. The CDR3 contains 13 residues. Trimming pared 3 bases from V and 4 bases from J, leaving 9 bases between. The CDR3 coding sequence is TGTGCCAGCAGTTTGGGTTCTAGCACTGAAGCTTTCTTT. Encoded protein: CASSLGSSTEAFF.

The chain uses TRBV11-2 and TRBJ1-6; tentative D call: TRBD1 (6 bases). V was pared by 1 base and J by 6 bases, with 13 bases between. This CDR3 is 16 amino acids long. Germline V gene data show CDR1 as SGHAT and CDR2 as FQNNGV. The CDR3 spells CASSLVPGGSNSPLHF. The CDR3 nucleotides are TGTGCCAGCAGCTTAGTGCCCGGGGGCAGTAATTCACCCCTCCACTTT.

This clone was found a few times. This chain joins TRBV12-2 and TRBJ1-2. TRBV12-2 represents a pseudogene. CDR3 size: 15 residues. CDR3 sequence (DNA): TGTGCAAGTCGCTTGGCCCCTGGGGGGTACTATGGCTACACCTTC. This translates into CASRLAPGGYYGYTF.

The chain employs TRBV12-3 or TRBV12-4 and TRBJ2-1; D gene unclear. The CDR3 runs 13 residues. Trimming stripped 3 bases from V and 4 bases from J, with 7 bases between. CDR3 sequence (DNA): TGTGCCAGCAGTTTGGGCACGTACAATGAGCAGTTCTTC. Translation gives CASSLGTYNEQFF.

This chain links TRBV19 with TRBJ1-6; TRBD1 is a possible D gene (6 bases). Deletions cut 7 bases from V and 3 bases from J, with 13 bases between. There are 15 residues in the CDR3. Germline lookup yields CDR1 LNHDA and CDR2 SQIVND (reference sequence). The CDR3 loop is CASTEDRHYNSPLHF. The CDR3 bases are TGTGCCAGTACCGAAGACAGGCACTATAATTCACCCCTCCACTTT.